The following is a T cell receptor beta chain sequence with its context. Its specific antigen is unknown. Nothing much larger sits one base from this clone, and base qualities are not available. The data were obtained in a study of blood T cell repertoires in COVID-19 (dated by TCRdb to about 2020). General notes on the study: The collaborator samples originated in the United States, Italy and Spain and spanned the acute and convalescent phases of COVID-19. Where available, HLA class I and class II types were obtained from metadata supplied by the sample provider rather than from assay-based typing. A freely available public database, intended as a resource for researchers studying the immune response to SARS-CoV-2, is where the repertoires were released. Sample metadata almost always included a de-identified subject ID, COVID-19 status, age in years and sex. The prospective study material was composed of cDNA or gDNA derived from T cells, B-cell-depleted T cells, or PBMCs. The samples were drawn from two sources: the first 160 participants of the ongoing ImmuneRACE study, and 1,000 to 1,500 subjects contributed by 6 global collaborators. The dataset comprised deeply sampled blood TCRbeta repertoires from subjects exposed to, actively infected with, or recovered from COVID-19.

The collaborating institutions used their own protocols to collect whole blood in K2EDTA tubes. For TCRbeta analysis, collaborators shipped samples as frozen whole blood, isolated PBMCs, or DNA extracted from either of those sample types. Summary of the overall study and its limitations: The amount of clinical and demographic metadata varied by source and participant and was provided uncurated.

TCRbeta CDR3 regions were amplified from genomic DNA by means of the immunoSEQ Assay, a bias-controlled multiplex PCR. From the authors' description of their analysis: Nucleated cell counts per sample were estimated from amplification of reference gene primers within the assay. To quantify the absolute abundance of each unique TCRbeta CDR3 rearrangement, sequence reads were collapsed and filtered. For each sample, productive Simpson clonality was calculated as the square root of Simpson's diversity index across productive rearrangements. As stored in TCRdb, this immuneACCESS dataset retains in-frame rearrangements with V and J assigned. A fraction of the clones does not appear; measured against another copy, unresolved V genes explain less than half of the discrepancy, and the remainder lacks a known reason. Clonal size and the V and J genes are those of that table, whereas D and trimming came from the DNA. In this sample the table shows some 100,000 clones, roughly 87% of which occur a single time. The ten largest clones capture under 7.5% of the sample.

The clonotype originates from a woman in her sixties with acute or convalescent COVID-19. The source material was peripheral blood.

CDR3 protein: CACYRGLLRREQYF. The DNA is TGTGCCTGCTACAGGGGACTCCTCCGTCGCGAGCAGTACTTC. Recombination linked TRBV30 to TRBJ2-7, and TRBD1 may be the D gene, going by 7 matching bases. For CDR1 and CDR2, the germline V gene (reference sequence) lists GTSNPN and SVGIG. The CDR3 goes from the cysteine to the phenylalanine over 14 residues. Only the CDR3 part of the read is kept: 42 bases, read in frame from the first base. At the junction V is shortened by 6 bases and J by 6 bases, with 21 bases in between.